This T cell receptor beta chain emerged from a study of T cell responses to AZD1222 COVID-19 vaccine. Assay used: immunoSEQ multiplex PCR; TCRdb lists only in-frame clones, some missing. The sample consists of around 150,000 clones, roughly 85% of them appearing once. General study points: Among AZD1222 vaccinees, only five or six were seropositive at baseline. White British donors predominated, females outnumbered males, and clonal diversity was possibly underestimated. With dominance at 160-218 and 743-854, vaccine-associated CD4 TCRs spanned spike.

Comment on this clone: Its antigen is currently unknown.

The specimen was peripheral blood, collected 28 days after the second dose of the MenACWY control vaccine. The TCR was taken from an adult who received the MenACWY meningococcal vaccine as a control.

The CDR3 DNA reads as TGTGCCACCTCTATTAACACTGAAGCTTTCTTT. It encodes CATSINTEAFF. This chain links TRBV6-5 with TRBJ1-1; D unresolved. Looked up from germline, CDR1 is MNHEY and CDR2 is SVGAGI. CDR3 length equals 11 residues. V was pared by 10 bases and J by 2 bases, with 8 bases between.